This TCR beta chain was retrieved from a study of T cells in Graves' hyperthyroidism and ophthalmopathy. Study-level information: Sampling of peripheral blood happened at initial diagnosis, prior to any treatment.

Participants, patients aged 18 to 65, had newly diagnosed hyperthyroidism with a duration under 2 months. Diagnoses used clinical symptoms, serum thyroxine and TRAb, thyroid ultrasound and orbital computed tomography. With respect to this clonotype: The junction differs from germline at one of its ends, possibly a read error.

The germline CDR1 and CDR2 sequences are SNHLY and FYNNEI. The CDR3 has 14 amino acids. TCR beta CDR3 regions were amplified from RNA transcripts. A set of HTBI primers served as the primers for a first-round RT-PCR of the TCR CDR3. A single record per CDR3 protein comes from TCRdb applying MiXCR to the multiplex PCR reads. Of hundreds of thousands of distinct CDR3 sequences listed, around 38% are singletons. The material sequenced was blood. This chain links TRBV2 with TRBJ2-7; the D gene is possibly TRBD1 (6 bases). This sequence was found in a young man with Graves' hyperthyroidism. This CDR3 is CATRGDRSSDEQYF. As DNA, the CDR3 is TGTGCCACACGGGGAGACAGGAGCTCCGACGAGCAGTACTTC.